Below are 29 T cell receptor beta chains sequenced from a single sample in a study of T cells in Graves' hyperthyroidism and ophthalmopathy. From RNA transcripts, TCR beta CDR3 regions were amplified. The TCR CDR3 first-round RT-PCR relied on the HTBI primer set. Each CDR3 protein is one row after TCRdb ran MiXCR on the multiplex PCR reads. The table lists hundreds of thousands of distinct CDR3 sequences, roughly a third of them singletons. Source material: blood. The receptors originated from a middle-aged woman with Graves' hyperthyroidism.

There are many counts of this clonotype. The genes are TRBV7-2 and TRBJ1-6, with unresolved D. The CDR3 consists of 13 residues. Germline assignment: CDR1 SGHTA and CDR2 FQGNSA. V lost 11 bases, J lost 7 bases, and 15 bases lay in between. For the CDR3, the DNA is TGTGCCTCTCGTATTACGGAGAATTCACCCCTCCACTTT. It yields the protein CASRITENSPLHF.

This clonotype was picked up many times. The chain carries TRBV10-3 and TRBJ1-1, with unresolved D. Germline values: CDR1 ENHRY, CDR2 SYGVKD. The ends were cut back, 1 base at V and 2 bases at J, with 20 bases in the middle. The CDR3 sequence is 18 residues long. The DNA of the CDR3 is TGTGCCATCAGTGAGTATGAGTTGATTGAAGACCTCAACACTGAAGCTTTCTTT. Translating it yields CAISEYELIEDLNTEAFF.

This clonotype has a handful of counts. V and J are TRBV4-3 and TRBJ1-6; the D gene is possibly TRBD1 (5 bases). CDR3 size: 17 residues. Germline V gene sequence: CDR1 LGHNA, CDR2 YSLEER. The V and J ends lost 0 bases and 6 bases respectively, with 15 bases between them. CDR3 region: CASSQDRAGGSNSPLHF. The CDR3 region has the DNA TGCGCCAGCAGCCAAGATCGGGCGGGGGGAAGTAATTCACCCCTCCACTTT.

In this sample, this clonotype turned up a few times. This rearrangement joins TRBV7-8 to TRBJ1-2, with TRBD1 identical over 9 bases. Germline lookup yields CDR1 SGHVS and CDR2 FQNEAQ. This CDR3 spans 17 amino acids. V was clipped by 1 base and J by 3 bases; unmatched bases: 9. CDR3 protein: CASSLVSGTGRHYGYTF. DNA for the CDR3: TGTGCCAGCAGCTTAGTATCGGGGACAGGGCGTCACTATGGCTACACCTTC.

This clonotype was seen repeatedly, ten times or more. The chain carries TRBV20-1 and TRBJ2-5; tentative D call: TRBD2 (6 bases). The CDR3 sequence is 12 residues long. CDR1 is DFQATT, CDR2 SNEGSKA, per germline (reference sequence). Trimming shortened V by 6 bases and J by 7 bases, and 15 bases separated the two germline ends. Written as DNA, the CDR3 is TGCAGTGCCCGGGCGGGACTTTGGACCCAGTACTTC. Amino acids: CSARAGLWTQYF.

J is TRBJ2-5 and V is TRBV20-1; D possibly matches TRBD1 or TRBD2 (6 bases each). Trimming left V 6 bases short and J 4 bases short, with 24 bases between. Germline V CDR1 and CDR2: DFQATT, SNEGSKA (reference sequence). CDR3 length equals 16 residues. The CDR3 region is CSAHGPTRGTTETQYF. The CDR3 nucleotides read TGCAGTGCCCATGGGCCCACCCGCGGGACAACAGAGACCCAGTACTTC.

This clonotype was counted ten times or more. The chain uses TRBV7-2 and TRBJ2-5; 12 nucleotides line up with TRBD2. Germline V CDR1 and CDR2: SGHTA, FQGNSA. This CDR3 has 18 amino acids. V shed 5 bases and J 4 bases; nucleotides not matched to a gene: 14. This CDR3 is CASSRQSTGTSGSETQYF. For the CDR3, the DNA is TGTGCCAGCAGCCGACAGTCCACCGGGACTAGCGGGTCAGAGACCCAGTACTTC. The entire variable domain, with the rest obtained from reference TRBV7-2 and TRBJ2-5, is as follows: GAGVSQSPSNKVTEKGKDVELRCDPISGHTALYWYRQSLGQGLEFLIYFQGNSAPDKSGLPSDRFSAERTGGSVSTLTIQRTQQEDSAVYLCASSRQSTGTSGSETQYFGPGTRLLVL.

This chain connects TRBV13 to TRBJ1-4, with a possible D match to TRBD1 (6 bases). The CDR3 runs 13 residues. V was trimmed by 6 bases and J by 8 bases, leaving 13 bases between them. Germline V gives CDR1 PRHDT, CDR2 FYEKMQ (reference sequence). Written as DNA, the CDR3 is TGTGCCAGCAGTTTGGGACACCCGGAAAAACTGTTTTTT. Protein: CASSLGHPEKLFF. The full variable domain, with the rest looked up from reference TRBV13 and TRBJ1-4, is AAGVIQSPRHLIKEKRETATLKCYPIPRHDTVYWYQQGPGQDPQFLISFYEKMQSDKGSIPDRFSAQQFSDYHSELNMSSLELGDSALYFCASSLGHPEKLFFGSGTQLSVL.

This clonotype came up a few times. The rearrangement links TRBV29-1 to TRBJ2-2; perhaps D is TRBD1 or TRBD2 (6 bases each). V shed 6 bases and J shed 5 bases, with 16 bases lying between them. This CDR3 has 14 amino acids. The germline V gene encodes CDR1 SQVTM and CDR2 ANQGSEA. CDR3 coding DNA: TGCAGCGTCCCAGCCGGGGGCTTTACCGGGGAGCTGTTTTTT. This gives the protein CSVPAGGFTGELFF.

This clonotype came up once. The rearrangement uses TRBV25-1 and TRBJ1-3; D possibly corresponds to TRBD1 (5 bases). CDR3 length equals 17 residues. Trimming pared 1 base from V and 4 bases from J, leaving 17 bases between. Germline V lookup: CDR1 MGHDK, CDR2 SYGVNS. The CDR3 sequence: CASSEWVREGSGNTIYF. The CDR3 DNA follows: TGTGCCAGCAGTGAATGGGTCCGAGAGGGGTCCGGAAACACCATATATTTT.

The rearrangement joins TRBV10-3 to TRBJ2-2; 10 bases line up with TRBD1. This CDR3 contains 15 residues. V was clipped by 0 bases and J by 7 bases; unmatched bases: 2. Germline-derived CDR1 and CDR2 are ENHRY and SYGVKD. The CDR3 region is CAISESGTGDGELFF. CDR3 sequence (DNA): TGTGCCATCAGTGAGTCGGGGACAGGGGACGGGGAGCTGTTTTTT.

The rearrangement joins TRBV28 to TRBJ2-2; D unclear. Germline CDR1 is MDHEN and CDR2 is SYDVKM. This CDR3 has 13 amino acids. V gave up 5 bases and J gave up 9 bases, with 13 bases separating them. For the CDR3, the DNA is TGTGCCAGCAGTCTAGGACCCCACCGGGAGCTGTTTTTT. It codes for CASSLGPHRELFF.

This clonotype was detected many times. The V gene is TRBV7-9, the J gene TRBJ1-4, with D possibly matching TRBD1 (5 bases). Germline CDR1 reads SEHNR; CDR2 reads FQNEAQ (reference sequence). CDR3 length: 14 amino acids. V lost 1 base and J 7 bases, leaving 10 bases between the germline ends. CDR3 nucleotide sequence: TGTGCCAGCAGCTTAGAGGGGACGGTTGAAAAACTGTTTTTT. The encoded protein is CASSLEGTVEKLFF.

This clonotype was detected many times. The gene calls are TRBV19 and TRBJ2-7; 8 bases line up with TRBD2. V was pared by 5 bases and J by 2 bases, with 11 bases of the junction left unmatched. CDR1 is LNHDA, CDR2 SQIVND, per germline (reference sequence). The CDR3 totals 16 residues. The CDR3 bases are TGTGCCAGTAGTTCCGTTACAGCGGGAGACACCTACGAGCAGTACTTC. Amino acids: CASSSVTAGDTYEQYF.

V and J are TRBV10-3 and TRBJ1-3; perhaps TRBD1 as D (5 bases). CDR1 and CDR2 (germline): ENHRY, SYGVKD. This CDR3 is built from 16 residues. Trimming shortened V by 6 bases and J by 4 bases, and 19 bases separated the two germline ends. CDR3 nucleotide sequence: TGTGCCATCAGGGAGCGGGGGGGAGCTGAAGGAAACACCATATATTTT. Its translation is CAIRERGGAEGNTIYF.

This clonotype was counted ten times or more. The rearrangement joins TRBV10-3 to TRBJ2-2, with D maybe TRBD1 (6 bases). The CDR3 is 15 residues long. Looked up from germline, CDR1 is ENHRY and CDR2 is SYGVKD. V was trimmed by 4 bases and J by 3 bases, leaving 12 bases between them. DNA for the CDR3: TGTGCCATCAGTGTTGGACAGCCTTACACCGGGGAGCTGTTTTTT. It codes for CAISVGQPYTGELFF.

This chain connects TRBV7-9 to TRBJ2-2; no reliable D call. This CDR3 spans 12 amino acids. V was trimmed by 7 bases and J by 6 bases, leaving 9 bases between them. Germline loops: CDR1 SEHNR, CDR2 FQNEAQ (reference sequence). CDR3: CASTADAGELFF. DNA of the CDR3: TGTGCCAGCACCGCGGACGCCGGGGAGCTGTTTTTT.

This rearrangement joins TRBV7-2 to TRBJ1-6, with 11 positions matching TRBD1. Looked up from germline, CDR1 is SGHTA and CDR2 is FQGNSA. The V segment lost 5 bases and the J segment 10 bases; nucleotides outside the gene matches: 4. This CDR3 region has 14 residues. This chain's CDR3 is CASSPGQGESPLHF. CDR3 coding DNA: TGTGCCAGCAGCCCGGGACAGGGGGAATCACCCCTCCACTTT.

With respect to this clonotype: Likely a read error: the CDR3 ends without its conserved phenylalanine or tryptophan. This sequence joins TRBV25-1 and TRBJ1-5; D might be TRBD1 (5 bases). The CDR3 loop spans 13 amino acids. Trimming shortened V by 5 bases and J by 7 bases, and 12 bases separated the two germline ends. Germline V gives CDR1 MGHDK, CDR2 SYGVNS. CDR3 protein: CASSQGPRQPQHS. CDR3 sequence (DNA): TGTGCCAGCAGTCAGGGCCCCCGCCAGCCCCAGCATTCT.

As regards this clonotype: It may be a read error: a sequence one base away is much more abundant. This chain links TRBV20-1 with TRBJ2-5; 14 bases fit TRBD2. The J segment lost 5 bases and the V segment lost 4 bases, leaving 3 bases of the junction unmatched. The germline CDR1 and CDR2 sequences are DFQATT and SNEGSKA (reference sequence). The CDR3 runs 14 residues. For the CDR3, the DNA is TGCAGTGCTATGAGGACTAGCGGGGGGGAGACCCAGTACTTC. As protein: CSAMRTSGGETQYF.

The rearrangement links TRBV4-1 to TRBJ1-2; no clear D. V was pared by 1 base and J by 2 bases, with 8 bases between. Germline V lookup: CDR1 MGHRA, CDR2 YSYEKL. The CDR3 length is 14 residues. The CDR3 is CASSQVTANYGYTF. As DNA, the CDR3 is TGCGCCAGCAGCCAAGTGACCGCCAACTATGGCTACACCTTC.

The table lists this clonotype with many counts. V usage is TRBV9 and J usage is TRBJ1-5; D is ambiguous. Trimming took off 0 bases at V and 4 bases at J, with 8 bases between the two ends. Germline V CDR1 and CDR2: SGDLS, YYNGEE. This CDR3 has 14 residues. The CDR3 protein is CASSVGARNQPQHF. DNA of the CDR3: TGTGCCAGCAGCGTAGGGGCACGGAATCAGCCCCAGCATTTT. The variable domain in full, completed from reference TRBV9 and TRBJ1-5, reads DSGVTQTPKHLITATGQRVTLRCSPRSGDLSVYWYQQSLDQGLQFLIQYYNGEERAKGNILERFSAQQFPDLHSELNLSSLELGDSALYFCASSVGARNQPQHFGDGTRLSIL.

This clonotype has at least ten counts. The rearrangement joins TRBV7-8 to TRBJ1-1; tentative D call: TRBD1 (6 bases). The CDR3 runs to 15 residues. Germline assignment: CDR1 SGHVS and CDR2 FQNEAQ. V was trimmed by 3 bases and J by 2 bases, leaving 13 bases between them. This chain's CDR3 is CASSLPGGGNTEAFF. The DNA of the CDR3 is TGTGCCAGCAGCTTGCCGGGAGGGGGTAACACTGAAGCTTTCTTT.

V and J are TRBV6-2 or TRBV6-3 and TRBJ1-1; D ambiguous. The CDR3 consists of 14 residues. Germline lookup yields CDR1 MNHEY and CDR2 SVGEGT. V was cut by 5 bases and J by 1 base, with 11 bases left in between. CDR3 coding DNA: TGTGCCAGCAGTGAATTCACGGGGAACACTGAAGCTTTCTTT. Translating gives CASSEFTGNTEAFF.

The CDR3 nucleotides read TGTGCCAGCAGTTTAGCCGGGACTAGCGACATTGCGGAGACCCAGTACTTC. This translates into CASSLAGTSDIAETQYF. This chain connects TRBV12-3 or TRBV12-4 to TRBJ2-5; 10 bases align to TRBD2. CDR3 length: 17 amino acids. V was pared by 0 bases and J by 5 bases, with 9 bases of the junction left unmatched.

With respect to this clonotype: This may stem from a read error, because a much larger clone lies one nucleotide away. V usage is TRBV29-1 and J usage is TRBJ2-7, with 9 bases matching TRBD2. Germline V gene sequence: CDR1 SQVTM, CDR2 ANQGSEA. The CDR3 sequence is 14 residues long. Trimming at V came to 3 bases and at J to 6 bases, leaving 9 bases not matched to a gene. CDR3 sequence: CSVDLSGSFCEQYF. The CDR3 bases are TGCAGCGTTGACCTTAGCGGGAGTTTTTGCGAGCAGTACTTC.

This clonotype was recorded many times. This chain uses TRBV19 with TRBJ1-5; no firm D call. Germline lookup yields CDR1 LNHDA and CDR2 SQIVND (reference sequence). CDR3 length: 15 amino acids. The V and J ends lost 6 bases and 0 bases respectively, with 12 bases between them. CDR3 in amino acids: CASSDNLYSNQPQHF. For the CDR3, the DNA is TGTGCCAGTAGCGATAACCTTTATAGCAATCAGCCCCAGCATTTT.

This clonotype was seen at least ten times. The V call is TRBV7-9, the J call TRBJ2-7; 10 nucleotides align to TRBD1. Germline V gene data show CDR1 as SEHNR and CDR2 as FQNEAQ (reference sequence). Trimming cost V 5 bases and J 3 bases; bases outside gene matches: 4. The CDR3 runs to 14 residues. In nucleotides, the CDR3 is TGTGCCAGCAGCCCGGGGGACAGGGGCTACGAGCAGTACTTC. Its protein is CASSPGDRGYEQYF.

The chain joins TRBV16 to TRBJ1-1; D is unresolved. The CDR3 consists of 16 residues. Germline lookup yields CDR1 KGHSY and CDR2 FQNENV. The V end lost 2 bases, the J end lost 0 bases, and 13 bases lay between the germline ends. The chain's CDR3 is CASSQSNTIMNTEAFF. CDR3 sequence (DNA): TGTGCCAGCAGCCAAAGCAACACTATCATGAACACTGAAGCTTTCTTT.